This T cell receptor beta chain came from a study of blood T cell repertoires in COVID-19. The germline V gene encodes CDR1 SGDLS and CDR2 YYNGEE. Trimming shortened V by 0 bases and J by 6 bases, and 10 bases separated the two germline ends. This CDR3 spans 14 amino acids. Profiled with immunoSEQ multiplex PCR; TCRdb holds only in-frame clones, not every one. The table includes around 200,000 clones, about nine tenths detected once. The sample comprised peripheral blood. This receptor was taken from a woman aged 55-69 years with COVID-19, enrolled during active disease. The chain recombines TRBV9 with TRBJ2-1, with D perhaps matching TRBD2 (5 bases). The CDR3: CASSVGAGGNEQFF. The CDR3 DNA follows: TGTGCCAGCAGCGTAGGCGCCGGAGGCAATGAGCAGTTCTTC.